The sequence of this T cell receptor (beta chain) was determined in a study of blood T cell repertoires in COVID-19 (TCRdb year 2020). For the study in its entirety: Samples from collaborators originated in the United States, Italy and Spain and spanned both the acute and convalescent phases of COVID-19. The prospective study material was composed of cDNA or gDNA derived from T cells, B-cell-depleted T cells, or PBMCs. The dataset comprised deeply sampled blood TCRbeta repertoires from subjects exposed to, actively infected with, or recovered from COVID-19. The repertoires were released in a freely available public database intended as a resource for research on the immune response to SARS-CoV-2. Samples were obtained from the ongoing ImmuneRACE study (first 160 participants) and from 1,254 subjects provided by 6 global collaborators. Nearly every sample came with metadata listing a de-identified subject ID, COVID-19 status, age in years and sex. Where available, HLA class I and class II types were obtained from metadata supplied by the sample provider rather than from assay-based typing.

Each collaborating institution followed its own protocols to collect whole blood in K2EDTA tubes. For TCRbeta analysis, collaborators shipped samples as frozen whole blood, isolated PBMCs, or DNA extracted from either of those sample types. TCRbeta CDR3 regions were amplified from genomic DNA by means of the immunoSEQ Assay, a bias-controlled multiplex PCR. On the authors' methods: The number of nucleated cells in each sample was estimated from the amplification of reference gene primers within the assay. To quantify the absolute abundance of each unique TCRbeta CDR3 rearrangement, sequence reads were collapsed and filtered. Productive Simpson clonality was computed per sample as the square root of Simpson's diversity index over productive rearrangements. As stored in TCRdb, this immuneACCESS dataset retains in-frame rearrangements with V and J assigned. A fraction of the clones does not appear; measured against another copy, unresolved V genes explain less than half of the discrepancy, and the remainder lacks a known reason. The DNA gave D and trimming, while V, J and clone size come from that table. The sample table contains fewer than 70,000 clones; only one count was recorded for 65% to 90% of them. The ten top clones hold about 2.9% of the sample.

Notes on this clone: Its antigen is currently not known. No much larger clonotype is one base removed from it; base qualities were not supplied.

What the research found in general, with its limitations: The quantity of clinical and demographic metadata differed by source and by participant and was supplied without curation.

The sequence came from a man at least 80 years old with acute or convalescent COVID-19. Sequenced input: peripheral blood.

This receptor carries the CDR3 CAWRPGIREQYF. The nucleotides read TGTGCCTGGCGGCCCGGGATACGGGAGCAGTACTTC. This chain is built from TRBV30 and TRBJ2-5; TRBD2 might be the D gene, on 6 matching bases. Relative to germline, V is 5 bases shorter and J is 11 bases shorter, with 18 bases between their ends. CDR1 and CDR2 (GTSNPN, SVGIG) derive from the germline V gene (reference sequence). Spanning cysteine to phenylalanine, the CDR3 consists of 12 amino acids. Kept here is only the CDR3 DNA, which spans 36 bases and is read in frame from base 1.